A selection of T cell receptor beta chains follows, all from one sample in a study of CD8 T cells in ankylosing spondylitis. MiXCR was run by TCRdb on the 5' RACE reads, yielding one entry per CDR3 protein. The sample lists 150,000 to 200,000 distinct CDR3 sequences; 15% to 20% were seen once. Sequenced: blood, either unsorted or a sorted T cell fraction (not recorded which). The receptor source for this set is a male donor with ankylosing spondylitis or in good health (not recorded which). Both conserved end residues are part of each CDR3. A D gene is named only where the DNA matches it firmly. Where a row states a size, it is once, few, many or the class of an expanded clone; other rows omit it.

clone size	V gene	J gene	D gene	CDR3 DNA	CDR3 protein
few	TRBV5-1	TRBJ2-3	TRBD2	TGCGCCAGCAGCCCCCGGGGACTAGCGGGAGATACGCAGTATTTT	CASSPRGLAGDTQYF
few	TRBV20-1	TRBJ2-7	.	TGCAGTGCTGGGACCCCCGGATCCTACGAGCAGTACTTC	CSAGTPGSYEQYF
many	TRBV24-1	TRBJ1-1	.	TGTGCCACCAGTCCCCGGATGGGGTCTGAAGCTTTCTTT	CATSPRMGSEAFF
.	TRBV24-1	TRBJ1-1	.	TGTGCCACCAGTGACCCGGGGCAGGGAGCTTTCTTT	CATSDPGQGAFF
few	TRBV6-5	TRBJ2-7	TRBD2	TGTGCCAGCAGTTCCCTCAGCGGGAGGGCCGGTTACGAGCAGTACTTC	CASSSLSGRAGYEQYF
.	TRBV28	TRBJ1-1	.	TGTGCCAGCAGTTTTCCTTCACCTCGGGGGGCAGGAACTGAAGCTTTCTTT	CASSFPSPRGAGTEAFF
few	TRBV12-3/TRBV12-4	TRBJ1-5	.	TGTGCCAGCAGTCCGACGGTCAATCAGCCCCAGCATTTT	CASSPTVNQPQHF
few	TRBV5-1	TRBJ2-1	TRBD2	TGCGCCAGCAGCTTGGCAGCGGGAGGGTCGGACAATGAGCAGTTCTTC	CASSLAAGGSDNEQFF
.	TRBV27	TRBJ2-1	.	TGTGCCAGCAGCGGCTTCGAGAGCTCCTACAATGAGCAGTTCTTC	CASSGFESSYNEQFF
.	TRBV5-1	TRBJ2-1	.	TGCGCCAGCAGCCTCCGGGGGCAGCGCTCCTACAATGAGCAGTTCTTC	CASSLRGQRSYNEQFF
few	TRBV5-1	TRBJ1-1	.	TGCGCCAGCAGCAGCGACAGCCTAAACACTGAAGCTTTCTTT	CASSSDSLNTEAFF
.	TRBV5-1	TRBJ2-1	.	TGCGCCAGCAGCGAAACCAGCGGCTCTCGCCATGAGCAGTTCTTC	CASSETSGSRHEQFF
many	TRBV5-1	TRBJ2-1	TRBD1	TGCGCCAGCAGCGTAGGAGGACAGGGGTTCAATGAGCAGTTCTTC	CASSVGGQGFNEQFF
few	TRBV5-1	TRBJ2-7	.	TGCGCCAGCAGCTTGACGGGACCAGATATTGACGAGCAGTACTTC	CASSLTGPDIDEQYF
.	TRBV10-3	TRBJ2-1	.	TGTGCCATCAGGGCTAGCGGGACAGGCTACAATGAGCAGTTCTTC	CAIRASGTGYNEQFF
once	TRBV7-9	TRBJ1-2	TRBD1	TGTGCCAGCAGCTTAGAAGGGACAGCAAGTGGTGGCTACACCTTC	CASSLEGTASGGYTF
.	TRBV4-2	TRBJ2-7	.	TGTGCCAGCAGCCCCCGGGGAGGCAGGGATGACGAGCAGTACTTC	CASSPRGGRDDEQYF
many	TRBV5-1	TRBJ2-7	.	TGCGCCAGCAGGGACACCTACGAGCAGTACTTC	CASRDTYEQYF
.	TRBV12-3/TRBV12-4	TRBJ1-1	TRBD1	TGTGCCGGCAGCCAGGGGGTCCCGAACACTGAAGCTTTCTTT	CAGSQGVPNTEAFF
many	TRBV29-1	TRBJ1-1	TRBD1	TGCAGCGTGATGGGGACAGGCACTGAAGCTTTCTTT	CSVMGTGTEAFF
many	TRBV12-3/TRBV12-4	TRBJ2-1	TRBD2	TGTGCCAGCAGTCCCGTTTTAACTAGCGGTGAGCAGTTCTTC	CASSPVLTSGEQFF
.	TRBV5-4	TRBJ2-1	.	TGTGCCAGCAGCTTGGATCCTAGCGCTGTAAATAGGGATGAGCAGTTCTTC	CASSLDPSAVNRDEQFF
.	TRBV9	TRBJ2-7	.	TGTGCCAGCAGCGTAGGGGCAGTCTCCTACGAGCAGTACTTC	CASSVGAVSYEQYF
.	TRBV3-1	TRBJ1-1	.	TGTGCCAGCAGCCAAGCAGGGGTGAACACTGAAGCTTTCTTT	CASSQAGVNTEAFF
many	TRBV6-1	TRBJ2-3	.	TGTGCCAGCAGTGAAACTAGTGCCGATACGCAGTATTTT	CASSETSADTQYF
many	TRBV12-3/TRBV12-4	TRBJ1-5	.	TGTGCCAGCAGTATACGTCACAGGGAGGTTCAGCCCCAGCATTTT	CASSIRHREVQPQHF
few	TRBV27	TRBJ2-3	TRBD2	TGTGCCAGCAGTTTTTTCGCTAGCGGGACAGATACGCAGTATTTT	CASSFFASGTDTQYF
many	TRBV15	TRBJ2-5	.	TGTGCCACCAGCAGAGTGCCAGCGGTAGAACAAGAGACCCAGTACTTC	CATSRVPAVEQETQYF
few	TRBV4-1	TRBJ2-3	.	TGCGCCAGCAGCCATACAACTACTAGCACAGATACGCAGTATTTT	CASSHTTTSTDTQYF
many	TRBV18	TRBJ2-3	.	TGTGCCAGCTCATCCGGGACCGACACAGATACGCAGTATTTT	CASSSGTDTDTQYF
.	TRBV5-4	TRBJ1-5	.	TGTGCCAGCAGCGTAGAAGGAAATCAGCCCCAGCATTTT	CASSVEGNQPQHF
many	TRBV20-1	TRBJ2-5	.	TGCAGTGGCCAGAGCGCCATCGGGGAGACCCAGTACTTC	CSGQSAIGETQYF
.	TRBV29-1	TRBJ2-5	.	TGCAGCGTTGACATGGCAGGGGAGCCAGAGACCCAGTACTTC	CSVDMAGEPETQYF
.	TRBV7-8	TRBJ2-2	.	TGTGCCAGCAGGTTCCTGCAGGGTAGTCCCGGGGAGCTGTTTTTT	CASRFLQGSPGELFF
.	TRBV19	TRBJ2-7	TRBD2	TGTGCCAGTAGTAGACCCGGGACTAGCGGGAGCTACGAGCAGTACTTC	CASSRPGTSGSYEQYF
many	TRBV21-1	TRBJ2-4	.	TGTGCCAGCAGCAATGGGGGGCAGGTTGACATTCAGTACTTC	CASSNGGQVDIQYF
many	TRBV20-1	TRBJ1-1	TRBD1	TGCAGTGCAGAGGAGACAGGGTTAATGAACACTGAAGCTTTCTTT	CSAEETGLMNTEAFF
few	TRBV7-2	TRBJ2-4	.	TGTGCCAGCAGCCGCCGACGGGTAGTTGGAAACATTCAGTACTTC	CASSRRRVVGNIQYF
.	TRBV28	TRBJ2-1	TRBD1	TGTGCCAGCAGCGCAGGGGACAGCCACTACAATGAGCAGTTCTTC	CASSAGDSHYNEQFF
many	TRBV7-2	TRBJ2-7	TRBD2	TGTGCCAGCAGCCTCGCGAGCGGGAGCTCCTACGAGCAGTACTTC	CASSLASGSSYEQYF
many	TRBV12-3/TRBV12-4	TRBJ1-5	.	TGTGCCAGCAGTTTTACGGTAAATCAGCCCCAGCATTTT	CASSFTVNQPQHF
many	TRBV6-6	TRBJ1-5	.	TGTGCCAGCAGCATTCGTGGCAATCAGCCCCAGCATTTT	CASSIRGNQPQHF
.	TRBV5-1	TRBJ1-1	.	TGCGCCAGCCGACGGGGGAACACTGAAGCTTTCTTT	CASRRGNTEAFF
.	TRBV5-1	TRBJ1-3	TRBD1	TGCGCCAGCAGCTTGGAGGGGGCTTCAGGAAACACCATATATTTT	CASSLEGASGNTIYF
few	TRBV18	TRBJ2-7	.	TGTGCCAGCTCACCACCTCACAGCTCCTACGAGCAGTACTTC	CASSPPHSSYEQYF